The clone carrying this T cell receptor beta chain was counted a single time. Per the authors' pipeline: By means of reference gene primer amplification, nucleated cell counts were estimated. The repertoire was sequenced with immunoSEQ multiplex PCR; TCRdb's copy has only in-frame clones and lacks some. V and J calls and clone size are as listed in that table; D and trimming were resolved from the DNA. The data hold about half a million clones, with 80% to 90% observed a single time. The entry originates in a study of blood T cell repertoires in COVID-19. Across the study: COVID-19 samples, acute and convalescent, were from the United States, Italy and Spain. PBMCs, B-cell-depleted T cells, or T cells were the source of the cDNA or gDNA that made up the material.

Per germline, CDR1 LNHDA and CDR2 SQIVND (reference sequence). This CDR3 has 13 amino acids. Trimming pared 4 bases from V and 7 bases from J, leaving 11 bases between. Sequencing was performed on peripheral blood. The TCR sequence derives from a human donor in a cohort sampled during active COVID-19. V gene TRBV19 combines with J gene TRBJ2-1; D is perhaps TRBD2 (5 bases). CDR3: CASSNTRTNEQFF. DNA of the CDR3: TGTGCCAGTAGTAATACTAGGACGAATGAGCAGTTCTTC.